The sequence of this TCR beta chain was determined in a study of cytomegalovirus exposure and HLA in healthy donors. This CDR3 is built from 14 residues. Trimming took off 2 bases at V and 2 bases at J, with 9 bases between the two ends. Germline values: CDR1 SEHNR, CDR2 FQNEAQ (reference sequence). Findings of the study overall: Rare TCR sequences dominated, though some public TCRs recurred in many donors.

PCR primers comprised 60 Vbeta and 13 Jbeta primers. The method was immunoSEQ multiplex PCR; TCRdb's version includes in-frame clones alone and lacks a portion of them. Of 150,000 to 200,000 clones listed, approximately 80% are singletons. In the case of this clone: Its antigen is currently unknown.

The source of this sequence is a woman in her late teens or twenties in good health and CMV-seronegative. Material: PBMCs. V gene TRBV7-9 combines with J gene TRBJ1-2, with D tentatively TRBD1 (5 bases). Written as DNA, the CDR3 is TGTGCCAGCAGCTTACACGACAGAAACTATGGCTACACCTTC. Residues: CASSLHDRNYGYTF.